A single sample is the source of the 3 T cell receptor beta chains below, sequenced in a study of T cells in Graves' hyperthyroidism and ophthalmopathy. The source material, RNA transcripts, was used to amplify TCR beta CDR3 regions. An initial round of RT-PCR targeting the TCR CDR3 relied on the HTBI primer set. TCRdb independently ran MiXCR on the multiplex PCR reads; one entry per CDR3 protein. This sample has over 90,000 distinct CDR3 sequences, with less than 55% found just once. The sample consisted of blood. The receptors here all came from a man aged 40-49 years with Graves' hyperthyroidism.

The gene calls are TRBV29-1 and TRBJ1-2; D is ambiguous. CDR1 is SQVTM and CDR2 is ANQGSEA in the germline V gene. The CDR3 extends over 10 amino acids. The CDR3 sequence is CRVTDYGYTF. In DNA, the CDR3 is TGCAGAGTGACGGACTATGGCTACACCTTC.

Remarks on this clonotype: This sequence may be a read error, since a much larger clone differs from it by one base. The chain couples TRBV5-5 to TRBJ2-7; D call uncertain. V was trimmed by 2 bases and J by 6 bases, leaving 9 bases between them. Germline CDR1 reads SGHKS; CDR2 reads YYEKEE (reference sequence). The CDR3 extends over 12 amino acids. The CDR3 is CASSFVNCEQYF. CDR3 in DNA: TGTGCCAGCAGCTTTGTAAACTGCGAGCAGTACTTC.

This clonotype has a single count. An end of the junction does not agree with germline; a read error may underlie this. The J gene is TRBJ2-5, the V gene TRBV7-9, with TRBD1 identical over 8 bases. CDR3 size: 17 residues. Germline assignment: CDR1 SEHNR and CDR2 FQNEAQ (reference sequence). CDR3 protein: CANSSGTGQRQQETQYF. The CDR3 bases are TGTGCCAACAGCTCCGGGACAGGCCAACGGCAGCAAGAGACCCAGTACTTC.